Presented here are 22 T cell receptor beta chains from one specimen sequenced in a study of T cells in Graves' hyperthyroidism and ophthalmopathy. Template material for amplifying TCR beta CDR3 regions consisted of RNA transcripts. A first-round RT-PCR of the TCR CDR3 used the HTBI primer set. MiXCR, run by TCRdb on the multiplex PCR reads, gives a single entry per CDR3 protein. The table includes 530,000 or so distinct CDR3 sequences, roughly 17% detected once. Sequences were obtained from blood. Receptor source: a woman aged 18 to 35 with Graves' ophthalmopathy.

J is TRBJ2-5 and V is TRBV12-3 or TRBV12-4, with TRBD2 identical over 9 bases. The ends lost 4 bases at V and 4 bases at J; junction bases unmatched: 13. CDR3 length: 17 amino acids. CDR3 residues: CASSSARGLAGRETQYF. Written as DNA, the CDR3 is TGTGCCAGCAGTTCAGCACGGGGGCTAGCGGGGCGAGAGACCCAGTACTTC.

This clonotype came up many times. The CDR3: CASMPGGASEKLFF. CDR3 sequence (DNA): TGTGCCAGCATGCCAGGGGGCGCGTCCGAAAAACTGTTTTTT. V and J are TRBV2 and TRBJ1-4; 8 bases fit TRBD1. CDR1 and CDR2 from the germline V gene are SNHLY and FYNNEI. Trimming cost V 7 bases and J 8 bases; bases outside gene matches: 9. The CDR3 totals 14 residues.

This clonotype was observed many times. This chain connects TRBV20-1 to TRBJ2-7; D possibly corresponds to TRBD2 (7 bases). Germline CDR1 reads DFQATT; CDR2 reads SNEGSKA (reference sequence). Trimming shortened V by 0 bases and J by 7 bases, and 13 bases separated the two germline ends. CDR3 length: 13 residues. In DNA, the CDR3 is TGCAGTGCTAGAGAGGGGGGGCTACAAGAGCAGTACTTC. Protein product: CSAREGGLQEQYF.

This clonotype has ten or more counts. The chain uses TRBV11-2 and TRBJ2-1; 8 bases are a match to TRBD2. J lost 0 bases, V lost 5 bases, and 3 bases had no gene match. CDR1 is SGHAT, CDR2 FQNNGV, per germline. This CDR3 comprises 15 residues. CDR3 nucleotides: TGTGCCAGCAGCCGGAGCGGGAGCTCCTACAATGAGCAGTTCTTC. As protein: CASSRSGSSYNEQFF.

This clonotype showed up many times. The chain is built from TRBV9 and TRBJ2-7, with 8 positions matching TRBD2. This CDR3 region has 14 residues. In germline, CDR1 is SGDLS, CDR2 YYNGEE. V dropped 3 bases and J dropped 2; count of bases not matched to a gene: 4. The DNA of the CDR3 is TGTGCCAGCAGCGCCGGGGGGGGAGCCTACGAGCAGTACTTC. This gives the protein CASSAGGGAYEQYF.

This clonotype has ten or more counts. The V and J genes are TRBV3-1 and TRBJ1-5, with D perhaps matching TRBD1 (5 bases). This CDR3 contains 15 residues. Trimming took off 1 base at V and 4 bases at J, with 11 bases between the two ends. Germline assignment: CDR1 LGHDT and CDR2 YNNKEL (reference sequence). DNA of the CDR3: TGTGCCAGCAGCCAAGGATCGGGGGTAAATCAGCCCCAGCATTTT. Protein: CASSQGSGVNQPQHF.

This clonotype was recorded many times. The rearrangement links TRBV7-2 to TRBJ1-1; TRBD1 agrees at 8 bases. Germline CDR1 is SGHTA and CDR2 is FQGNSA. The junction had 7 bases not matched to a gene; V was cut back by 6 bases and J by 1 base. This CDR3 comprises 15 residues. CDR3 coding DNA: TGTGCCAGCAGAAGACAGGGGCAGACGAACACTGAAGCTTTCTTT. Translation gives CASRRQGQTNTEAFF.

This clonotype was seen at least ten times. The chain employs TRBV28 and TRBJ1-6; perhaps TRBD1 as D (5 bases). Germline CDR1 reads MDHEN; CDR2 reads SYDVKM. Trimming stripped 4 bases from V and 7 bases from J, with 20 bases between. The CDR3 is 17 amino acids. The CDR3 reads CASSYFLRGLKNSPLHF. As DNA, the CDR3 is TGTGCCAGCAGTTACTTTCTGCGGGGACTCAAGAATTCACCCCTCCACTTT.

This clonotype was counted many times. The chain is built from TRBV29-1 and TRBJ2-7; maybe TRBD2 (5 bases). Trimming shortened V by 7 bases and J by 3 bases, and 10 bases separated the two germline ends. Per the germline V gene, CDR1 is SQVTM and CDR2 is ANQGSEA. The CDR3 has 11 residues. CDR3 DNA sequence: TGCAGCGGCTCGGCGGGCTACGAGCAGTACTTC. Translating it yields CSGSAGYEQYF.

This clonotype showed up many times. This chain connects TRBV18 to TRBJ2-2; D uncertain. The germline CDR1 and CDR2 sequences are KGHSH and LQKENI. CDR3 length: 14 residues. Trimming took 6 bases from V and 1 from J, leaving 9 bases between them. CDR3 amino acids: CASSSPENTGELFF. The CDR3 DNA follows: TGTGCCAGCTCGAGCCCGGAGAACACCGGGGAGCTGTTTTTT.

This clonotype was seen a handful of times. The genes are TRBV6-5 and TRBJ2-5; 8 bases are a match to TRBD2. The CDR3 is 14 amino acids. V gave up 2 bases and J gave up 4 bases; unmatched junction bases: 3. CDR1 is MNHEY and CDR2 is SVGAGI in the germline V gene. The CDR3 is CASSYDLAGETQYF. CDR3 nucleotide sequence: TGTGCCAGCAGTTACGATCTAGCGGGAGAGACCCAGTACTTC.

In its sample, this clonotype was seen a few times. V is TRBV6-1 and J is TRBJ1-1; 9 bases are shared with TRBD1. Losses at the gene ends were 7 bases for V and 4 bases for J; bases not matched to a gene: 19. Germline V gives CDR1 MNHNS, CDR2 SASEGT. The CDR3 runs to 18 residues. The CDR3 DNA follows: TGTGCCAGCACCGCTCCCTCGGACAGGGGAGTAAAGGCCACTGAAGCTTTCTTT. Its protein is CASTAPSDRGVKATEAFF.

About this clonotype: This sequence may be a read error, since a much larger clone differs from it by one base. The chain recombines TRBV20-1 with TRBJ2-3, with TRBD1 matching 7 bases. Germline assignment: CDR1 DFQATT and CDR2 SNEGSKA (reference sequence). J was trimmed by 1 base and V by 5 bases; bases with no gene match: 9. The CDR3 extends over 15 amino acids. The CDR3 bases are TGCAGTGCTGACAGGGTATGGGGCCGCACAGATACGCAGTATTTT. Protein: CSADRVWGRTDTQYF.

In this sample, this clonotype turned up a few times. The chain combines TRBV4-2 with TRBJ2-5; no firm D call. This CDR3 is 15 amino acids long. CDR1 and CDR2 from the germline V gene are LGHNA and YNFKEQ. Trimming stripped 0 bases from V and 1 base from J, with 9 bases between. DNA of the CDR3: TGTGCCAGCAGCCAAGATAATAGGGTCCAAGAGACCCAGTACTTC. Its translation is CASSQDNRVQETQYF.

The DNA of the CDR3 is TGCAGTGCTAGAGACTCGGAGGGGGGGGGAGGGGAGACCCAGTACTTC. Protein product: CSARDSEGGGGETQYF. V is TRBV20-1 and J is TRBJ2-5; maybe TRBD2 (7 bases). The V end was cut by 0 bases, the J end by 5 bases, with 19 bases between. This CDR3 has 16 residues. Per the germline V gene, CDR1 is DFQATT and CDR2 is SNEGSKA (reference sequence).

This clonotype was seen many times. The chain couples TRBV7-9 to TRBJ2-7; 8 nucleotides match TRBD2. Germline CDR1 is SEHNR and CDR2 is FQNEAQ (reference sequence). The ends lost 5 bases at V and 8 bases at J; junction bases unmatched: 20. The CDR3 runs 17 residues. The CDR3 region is CASSDTDRVAGLSKQYF. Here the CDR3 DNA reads TGTGCCAGCAGCGACACCGACCGCGTAGCGGGACTATCCAAGCAGTACTTC.

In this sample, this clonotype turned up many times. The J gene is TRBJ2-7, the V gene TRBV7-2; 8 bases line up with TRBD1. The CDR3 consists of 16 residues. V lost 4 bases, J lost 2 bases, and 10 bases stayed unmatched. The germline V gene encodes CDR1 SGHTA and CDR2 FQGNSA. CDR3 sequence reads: CASSSSTGATTYEQYF. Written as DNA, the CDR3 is TGTGCCAGCAGCTCCTCGACAGGGGCTACCACCTACGAGCAGTACTTC.

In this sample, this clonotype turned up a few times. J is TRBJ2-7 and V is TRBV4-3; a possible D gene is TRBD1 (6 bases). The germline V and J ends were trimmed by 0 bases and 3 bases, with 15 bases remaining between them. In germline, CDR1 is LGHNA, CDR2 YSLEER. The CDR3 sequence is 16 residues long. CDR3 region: CASSQDGTGSIYEQYF. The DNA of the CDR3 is TGCGCCAGCAGCCAAGATGGAACAGGGTCCATCTACGAGCAGTACTTC.

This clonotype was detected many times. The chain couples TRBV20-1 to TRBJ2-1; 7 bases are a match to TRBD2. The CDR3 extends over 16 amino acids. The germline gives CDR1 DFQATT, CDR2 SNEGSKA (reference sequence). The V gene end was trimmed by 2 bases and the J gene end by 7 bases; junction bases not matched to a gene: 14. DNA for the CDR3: TGCAGTGCTAGATCAGACATTGGCCCCGGGGGGAATGAGCAGTTCTTC. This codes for CSARSDIGPGGNEQFF.

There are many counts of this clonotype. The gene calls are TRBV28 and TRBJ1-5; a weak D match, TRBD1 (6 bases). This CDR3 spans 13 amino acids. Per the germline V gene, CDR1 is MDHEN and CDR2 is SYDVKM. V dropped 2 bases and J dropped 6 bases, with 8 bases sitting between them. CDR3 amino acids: CASSLQGIQPQHF. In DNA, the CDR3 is TGTGCCAGCAGTTTACAGGGGATTCAGCCCCAGCATTTT.

The CDR3 loop is CASSLPSRLRAQHF. The CDR3 DNA reads as TGTGCCAGCAGTCTACCCAGCAGATTAAGGGCCCAGCATTTT. The chain has TRBV11-3 and TRBJ1-5; no firm D call. The CDR3 totals 14 residues. V lost 6 bases to trimming and J lost 11 bases, with 20 bases between them. Germline CDR1 is SGHNT and CDR2 is YENEEA.

CDR3 DNA sequence: TGTGCCAGCACCCGGTGGGAGAGCTCCTACAATGAGCAGTTCTTC. This sequence encodes CASTRWESSYNEQFF. The chain recombines TRBV11-2 with TRBJ2-1; TRBD2 is a possible D gene (5 bases). Germline V gene data show CDR1 as SGHAT and CDR2 as FQNNGV. Trimming cost V 7 bases and J 0 bases, with 13 bases left between them. This CDR3 comprises 15 residues.